This TCR beta chain was sequenced during a study of identical twins. Overall study findings and caveats: Beta clonotypes that were abundant in cord blood contained fewer insertions, a pattern absent from memory repertoires. Donors were not followed over many years; analysis was cross-sectional.

Template switching (which added a universal primer site) was used, and cDNA carried unique molecular identifiers. MiXCR, applied by TCRdb to the 5' RACE reads, yields one record per CDR3 protein. The sample includes some 500,000 distinct CDR3 sequences, about 14% seen only once; the top ten take more than 0.5%. This clonotype was observed at least ten times. Its antigen remains unidentified. V was cut by 7 bases and J by 4 bases, with 21 bases left in between. There are 16 residues in the CDR3. The same sample was also used in a study of yellow fever vaccine responses in identical twins.

The chain couples TRBV12-3 or TRBV12-4 to TRBJ2-3; D is perhaps TRBD1 (6 bases). The TCR was taken from a woman under 30 in good health. Sequenced material: CD4+ T cells sorted from blood. CDR3 coding DNA: TGTGCCAGCACCCTACTCGAGGGGCAGGGGCCAGATACGCAGTATTTT. Translation gives CASTLLEGQGPDTQYF.